A single sample is the source of the 2 T cell receptor beta chains below, sequenced in a study of CD8 T cells in Susac syndrome. RNA in amounts of about 0.45 to 1 ug was reverse transcribed with random hexamers. MiXCR was run by TCRdb on the immunoSEQ multiplex PCR reads, yielding one entry per CDR3 protein. The sample comprises approximately 140,000 distinct CDR3 sequences, 85% to 95% of which are singletons, and about 0.11% rests with the top ten. Sequencing was done on a sample of CD4+ T cells from PBMCs. These receptors were obtained from a human donor with multiple sclerosis.

The V call is TRBV29-1, the J call TRBJ1-2; 12 positions match TRBD1. The CDR3 has 15 residues. Germline V gives CDR1 SQVTM, CDR2 ANQGSEA. V shed 7 bases and J 8 bases; nucleotides not matched to a gene: 14. CDR3 coding DNA: TGCAGCGCCGATCTTCCCGGGACAGGGGGCGAGGGCTACACCTTC. It encodes CSADLPGTGGEGYTF.

The rearrangement joins TRBV28 to TRBJ1-5; 7 positions match TRBD1. The V and J ends lost 8 bases and 2 bases, in that order; junction bases with no gene match: 9. The CDR3 is 15 residues long. The germline CDR1 and CDR2 sequences are MDHEN and SYDVKM. Written as DNA, the CDR3 is TGTGCCAGCGTAGGGGGCGGTAGCGGCAATCAGCCCCAGCATTTT. Translation gives CASVGGGSGNQPQHF.